The 12 T cell receptor beta chains listed next were all sequenced from one sample in a study of T cell responses to AZD1222 COVID-19 vaccine. Using immunoSEQ multiplex PCR, the repertoire was profiled, and TCRdb retains in-frame clones only, with some absent. The sample shows some 170,000 clones, roughly 92% of them seen only once. The material was peripheral blood, obtained on day 0 of AZD1222 vaccination. The receptors were sampled from an adult in good health.

The chain links TRBV5-1 to TRBJ1-5; D possibly corresponds to TRBD1 (6 bases). Germline assignment: CDR1 SGHRS and CDR2 YFSETQ. The CDR3 runs to 14 residues. V shed 4 bases and J shed 1 base, with 9 bases lying between them. CDR3 nucleotides: TGCGCCAGCAGCCCGGACAGCAGCAATCAGCCCCAGCATTTT. The encoded protein is CASSPDSSNQPQHF.

J is TRBJ1-5 and V is TRBV12-3 or TRBV12-4; D unresolved. V was clipped by 1 base and J by 4 bases, with 5 bases between them. This CDR3 has 13 amino acids. CDR3 bases: TGTGCCAGCAGTTTAGGGGTTAATCAGCCCCAGCATTTT. As protein: CASSLGVNQPQHF.

The rearrangement links TRBV24-1 to TRBJ1-2; D uncertain. CDR3 length: 14 residues. V lost 2 bases to trimming and J lost 4 bases, with 10 bases between them. Germline V gives CDR1 KGHDR, CDR2 SFDVKD. The CDR3 reads CATSDSTQTYGYTF. The DNA of the CDR3 is TGTGCCACCAGTGATTCTACCCAGACCTATGGCTACACCTTC.

The gene calls are TRBV6-5 and TRBJ1-3; D is ambiguous. The V gene lost 5 bases and the J gene lost 4 bases, with 9 bases spanning the gap. In germline, CDR1 is MNHEY, CDR2 SVGAGI. The CDR3 has 13 residues. Here the CDR3 reads CASSPRSGNTIYF. The CDR3 coding sequence is TGTGCCAGCAGTCCCCGATCCGGAAACACCATATATTTT.

The chain combines TRBV2 with TRBJ1-5; 7 bases are a match to TRBD1. The V gene end was trimmed by 6 bases and the J gene end by 6 bases; junction bases not matched to a gene: 14. Germline lookup yields CDR1 SNHLY and CDR2 FYNNEI. The CDR3 loop spans 16 amino acids. CDR3 amino acids: CASSAGRQGIRQPQHF. CDR3 coding DNA: TGTGCCAGCAGCGCCGGAAGACAGGGTATCCGTCAGCCCCAGCATTTT.

V usage is TRBV7-8 and J usage is TRBJ1-2; maybe TRBD1 (5 bases). The germline gives CDR1 SGHVS, CDR2 FQNEAQ. V was shortened by 5 bases and J by 4 bases, with 20 bases between the two germline ends. The CDR3 has 16 residues. The CDR3 coding sequence is TGTGCCAGCAGCCCGAACCCTTTGACAGATCTCTATGGCTACACCTTC. Protein product: CASSPNPLTDLYGYTF.

The chain is built from TRBV21-1 and TRBJ2-5; the table assigns TRBD2, which was not confirmed against the DNA. TRBV21-1 constitutes a pseudogene. This CDR3 has 15 residues. The CDR3 is CASSKLLGLQETQYF. The CDR3 DNA is TGTGCCAGCAGCAAGCTACTGGGACTACAAGAGACCCAGTACTTC.

Only one count was recorded for this clone. J is TRBJ2-1 and V is TRBV19; D is undetermined. Looked up from germline, CDR1 is LNHDA and CDR2 is SQIVND (reference sequence). CDR3 length: 16 amino acids. The ends were cut back, 4 bases at V and 4 bases at J, with 17 bases in the middle. CDR3 nucleotides: TGTGCCAGTAGTACCTCATCGAACAGAAATTACAATGAGCAGTTCTTC. Translating gives CASSTSSNRNYNEQFF.

CDR3 in DNA: TGTGCCAGCAGCCTGGACAGGGGCTACGAGCAGTACTTC. Its protein product is CASSLDRGYEQYF. The rearrangement joins TRBV5-6 to TRBJ2-7; 9 nucleotides line up with TRBD1. Unmatched junction bases numbered 2, after V lost 4 bases and J lost 3 bases. This CDR3 is 13 amino acids long. Looked up from germline, CDR1 is SGHDT and CDR2 is YYEEEE.

This chain links TRBV6-1 with TRBJ2-7, with D uncertain. Germline lookup yields CDR1 MNHNS and CDR2 SASEGT. V was shortened by 1 base and J by 4 bases, with 5 bases between the two germline ends. The CDR3 totals 12 residues. CDR3: CASSEGPYEQYF. The CDR3 DNA follows: TGTGCCAGCAGTGAAGGGCCTTACGAGCAGTACTTC.

The chain employs TRBV5-6 and TRBJ2-5; either TRBD1 or TRBD2 may fit D (5 bases each). Germline V lookup: CDR1 SGHDT, CDR2 YYEEEE. V was trimmed by 2 bases and J by 5 bases, leaving 22 bases between them. The CDR3 runs 17 residues. The CDR3 sequence is CASSFTTPGRKTETQYF. The DNA of the CDR3 is TGTGCCAGCAGCTTTACTACTCCGGGACGCAAAACGGAGACCCAGTACTTC.

The genes are TRBV7-2 and TRBJ2-3; tentatively, D is TRBD2 (5 bases). V lost 0 bases to trimming and J lost 0 bases, with 13 bases between them. This CDR3 has 17 residues. Germline V CDR1 and CDR2: SGHTA, FQGNSA. Here the CDR3 reads CASSLASGAVSTDTQYF. CDR3 DNA sequence: TGTGCCAGCAGCTTAGCCAGCGGAGCAGTTAGCACAGATACGCAGTATTTT.